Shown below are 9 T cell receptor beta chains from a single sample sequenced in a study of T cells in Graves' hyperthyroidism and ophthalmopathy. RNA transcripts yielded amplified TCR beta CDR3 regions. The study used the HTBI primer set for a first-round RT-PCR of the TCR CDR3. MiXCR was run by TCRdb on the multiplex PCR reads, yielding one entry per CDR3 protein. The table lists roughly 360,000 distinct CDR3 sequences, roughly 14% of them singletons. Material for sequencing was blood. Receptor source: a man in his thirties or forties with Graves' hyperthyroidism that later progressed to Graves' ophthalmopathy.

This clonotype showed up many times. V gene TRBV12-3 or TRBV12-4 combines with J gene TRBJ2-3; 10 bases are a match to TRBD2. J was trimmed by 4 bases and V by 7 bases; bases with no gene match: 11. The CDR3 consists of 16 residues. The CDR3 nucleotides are TGTGCCAGCATCCGCTCTGAGCTAGCGGGGGCAGATACGCAGTATTTT. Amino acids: CASIRSELAGADTQYF.

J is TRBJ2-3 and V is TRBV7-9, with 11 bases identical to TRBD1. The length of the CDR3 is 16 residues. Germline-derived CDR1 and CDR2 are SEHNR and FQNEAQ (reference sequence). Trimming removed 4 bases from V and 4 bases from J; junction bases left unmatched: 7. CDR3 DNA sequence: TGTGCCAGCAGCTCCCCGGGACAGGGGGAATCAGATACGCAGTATTTT. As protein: CASSSPGQGESDTQYF.

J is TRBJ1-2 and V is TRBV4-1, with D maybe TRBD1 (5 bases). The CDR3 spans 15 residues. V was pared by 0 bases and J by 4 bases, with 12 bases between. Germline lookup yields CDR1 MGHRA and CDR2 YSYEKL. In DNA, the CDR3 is TGCGCCAGCAGCCAAGAGGAGGGCGGGGGCTATGGCTACACCTTC. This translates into CASSQEEGGGYGYTF.

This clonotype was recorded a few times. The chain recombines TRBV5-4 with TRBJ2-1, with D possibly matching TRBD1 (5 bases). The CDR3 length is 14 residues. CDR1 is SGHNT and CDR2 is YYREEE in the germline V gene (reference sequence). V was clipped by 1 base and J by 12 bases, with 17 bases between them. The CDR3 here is CASSLSGSGLGQFF. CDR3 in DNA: TGTGCCAGCAGCTTGTCAGGGTCCGGCTTGGGGCAGTTCTTC.

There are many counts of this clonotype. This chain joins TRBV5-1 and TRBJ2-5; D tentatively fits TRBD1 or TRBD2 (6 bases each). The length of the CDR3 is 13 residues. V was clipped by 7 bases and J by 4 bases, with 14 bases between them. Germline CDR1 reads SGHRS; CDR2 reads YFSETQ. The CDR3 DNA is TGCGCCAGCGTATCCTCGGGGGCAGAGACCCAGTACTTC. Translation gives CASVSSGAETQYF.

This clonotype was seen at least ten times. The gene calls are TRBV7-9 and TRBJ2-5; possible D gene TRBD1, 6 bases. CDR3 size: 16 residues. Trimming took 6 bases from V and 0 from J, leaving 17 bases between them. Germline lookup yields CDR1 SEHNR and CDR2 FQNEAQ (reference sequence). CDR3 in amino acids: CASRGSLGTNQETQYF. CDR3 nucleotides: TGTGCCAGCAGAGGGAGTCTCGGGACAAACCAAGAGACCCAGTACTTC. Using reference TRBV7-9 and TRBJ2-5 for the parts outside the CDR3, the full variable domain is DTGVSQNPRHKITKRGQNVTFRCDPISEHNRLYWYRQTLGQGPEFLTYFQNEAQLEKSRLLSDRFSAERPKGSFSTLEIQRTEQGDSAMYLCASRGSLGTNQETQYFGPGTRLLVL.

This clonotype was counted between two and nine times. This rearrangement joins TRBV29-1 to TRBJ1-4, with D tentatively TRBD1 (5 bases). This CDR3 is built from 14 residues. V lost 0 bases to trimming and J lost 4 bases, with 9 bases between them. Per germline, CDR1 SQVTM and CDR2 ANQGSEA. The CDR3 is CSVEDGDFNEKLFF. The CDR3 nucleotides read TGCAGCGTTGAAGATGGGGACTTTAATGAAAAACTGTTTTTT.

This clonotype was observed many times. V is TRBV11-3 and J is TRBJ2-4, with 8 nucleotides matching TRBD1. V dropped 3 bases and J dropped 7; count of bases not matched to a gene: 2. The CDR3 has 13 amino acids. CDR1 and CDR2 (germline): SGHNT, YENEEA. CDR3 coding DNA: TGTGCCAGCAGCTTCGGACAGGGCAACATTCAGTACTTC. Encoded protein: CASSFGQGNIQYF.

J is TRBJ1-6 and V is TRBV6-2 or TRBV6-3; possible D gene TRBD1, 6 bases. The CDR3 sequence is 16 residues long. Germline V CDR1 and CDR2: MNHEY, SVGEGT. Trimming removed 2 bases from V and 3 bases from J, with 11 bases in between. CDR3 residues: CASSYGGGNYNSPLHF. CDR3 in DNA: TGTGCCAGCAGTTACGGGGGCGGAAACTATAATTCACCCCTCCACTTT.